This TCR beta chain appears in the sequencing data of a study of Graves' ophthalmopathy and Graves' hyperthyroidism. Germline V lookup: CDR1 DFQATT, CDR2 SNEGSKA (reference sequence). The CDR3 loop spans 15 amino acids. Losses at the gene ends were 0 bases for V and 6 bases for J; bases not matched to a gene: 9. Notes on the study in general: Classification of ophthalmopathy versus stable hyperthyroidism by a 13-signature model yielded around 90% sensitivity and around 76% specificity.

Using RNA transcripts, the TCR beta CDR3 regions were amplified. An opening RT-PCR round employed HTBI primers and preceded a second-round multiplex PCR. Each CDR3 protein gets one entry after TCRdb re-called the multiplex PCR reads with MiXCR. This table has roughly 300,000 distinct CDR3 sequences, about 17% appearing once. At least ten counts were recorded for this clonotype. Its antigen is still unknown. Diagnosis used clinical symptoms, serum thyroxine, TRAb, thyroid ultrasound and orbital computed tomography. This rearrangement joins TRBV20-1 to TRBJ1-1, with 8 nucleotides matching TRBD1. The receptor comes from an adult man with Graves' ophthalmopathy. Sequenced material: peripheral blood. The CDR3 is CSARDFHRGSPEAFF. The CDR3 DNA is TGCAGTGCTAGAGATTTCCACAGGGGGAGCCCTGAAGCTTTCTTT.